This section outlines one T cell receptor beta chain sequence together with its context. Antigen: not known. The time point here: pre-treatment sample, taken before nivolumab and TIL therapy. Patients were adults with stage 4 NSCLC. The immunoSEQ assay was v3. Libraries were sequenced to about 2 million read pairs (survey) or roughly 4.5-6 million (deep). Here immunoSEQ multiplex PCR was the method, and the copy in TCRdb shows in-frame clones only, minus some. The sample consists of approximately 16,000 clones, around 88% of them appearing once. This sample was included in a study of TIL therapy for anti-PD-1-resistant metastatic lung cancer. Across the whole study: Median tumor mutation burden was about 1.5 mutations per megabase.

The study's findings and limits: The cohort had more treatment-naive, never-smoker and oncogene-addicted patients than typical.

CDR1 and CDR2 from the germline V gene are LNHDA and SQIVND (reference sequence). The CDR3 covers 13 residues. Trimming took off 1 base at V and 2 bases at J, with 5 bases between the two ends. The source material was blood, sampled at baseline. V and J are TRBV19 and TRBJ2-5; D unresolved. This sequence originates from a person between 25 and 79 years old with non-small cell lung cancer. The CDR3, as DNA: TGTGCCAGTAGTATAGGGCTACAAGAGACCCAGTACTTC. It is translated as CASSIGLQETQYF. The whole variable domain, filled in from reference TRBV19 and TRBJ2-5, reads DGGITQSPKYLFRKEGQNVTLSCEQNLNHDAMYWYRQDPGQGLRLIYYSQIVNDFQKGDIAEGYSVSREKKESFPLTVTSAQKNPTAFYLCASSIGLQETQYFGPGTRLLVL.